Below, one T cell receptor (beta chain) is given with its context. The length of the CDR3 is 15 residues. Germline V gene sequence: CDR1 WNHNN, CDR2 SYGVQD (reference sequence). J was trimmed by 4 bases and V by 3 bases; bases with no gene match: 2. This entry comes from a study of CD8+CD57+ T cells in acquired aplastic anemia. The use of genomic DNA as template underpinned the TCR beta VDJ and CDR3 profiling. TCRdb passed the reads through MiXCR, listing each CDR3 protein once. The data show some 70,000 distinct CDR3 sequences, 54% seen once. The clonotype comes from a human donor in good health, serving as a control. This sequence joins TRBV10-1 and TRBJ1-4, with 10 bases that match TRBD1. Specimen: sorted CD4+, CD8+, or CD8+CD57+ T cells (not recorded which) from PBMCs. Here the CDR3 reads CASSERDRGNEKLFF. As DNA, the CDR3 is TGCGCCAGCAGTGAAAGGGACAGGGGTAATGAAAAACTGTTTTTT.